The 29 T cell receptor beta chains below all came from one sample that was sequenced in a study of response to subunit inactivated influenza vaccine. TCRdb reanalysed the RT-PCR reads using MiXCR and keeps one entry per CDR3 protein. The profile shows about 500,000 distinct CDR3 sequences, more than 15% of them singletons. This specimen consisted of CD4+ T cells sorted from PBMCs, obtained less than 30 months after vaccination. These receptors all stem from a man between 50 and 70 years old who received an inactivated influenza vaccine.

This clonotype was detected only a few times. The chain uses TRBV7-2 and TRBJ1-1; D unresolved. Germline values: CDR1 SGHTA, CDR2 FQGNSA. CDR3 length: 14 amino acids. Trimming pared 5 bases from V and 1 base from J, leaving 11 bases between. The DNA of the CDR3 is TGTGCCAGCAGCCTCGGACGGGAGAACACTGAAGCTTTCTTT. Protein sequence: CASSLGRENTEAFF.

There are a few counts of this clonotype. The chain employs TRBV29-1 and TRBJ2-1; tentative D call: TRBD2 (6 bases). CDR3 length equals 16 residues. Germline CDR1 is SQVTM and CDR2 is ANQGSEA. Deletions cut 4 bases from V and 8 bases from J, with 24 bases between. CDR3 residues: CSVVRATRPLGDEQFF. The CDR3, as DNA: TGCAGCGTTGTAAGGGCGACTAGGCCATTGGGGGATGAGCAGTTCTTC.

This clonotype was found once. An end of the junction differs from the germline gene, which may be a read error. The chain joins TRBV7-9 to TRBJ2-3, with 9 bases identical to TRBD2. The CDR3 is made up of 15 amino acids. Germline CDR1 SEHNR, CDR2 FQNEAQ (reference sequence). The CDR3 DNA sequence: TGTGCCAGCAGCGTAGCGGGGGCCCGAGGAGATACGCAGTATTTT. This codes for CASSVAGARGDTQYF.

This chain connects TRBV2 to TRBJ2-5, with 8 bases fitting TRBD2. CDR3 length equals 15 residues. Germline V CDR1 and CDR2: SNHLY, FYNNEI. V was clipped by 3 bases and J by 5 bases; unmatched bases: 8. The CDR3 is CASSEGGTRFETQYF. The DNA of the CDR3 is TGTGCCAGCAGTGAGGGAGGGACTAGATTCGAGACCCAGTACTTC.

This clonotype was picked up many times. This chain's CDR3 is CASSFANTGELFF. The CDR3 DNA reads TGTGCCAGCAGTTTCGCGAACACCGGGGAGCTGTTTTTT. The chain recombines TRBV6-2 or TRBV6-3 with TRBJ2-2; D gene ambiguous. Deletions cut 4 bases from V and 0 bases from J, with 3 bases between. Germline V gene lookup returns CDR1 MNHEY and CDR2 SVGEGT. This CDR3 is 13 amino acids long.

In this sample, this clonotype turned up a few times. The chain combines TRBV5-6 with TRBJ2-1; D is perhaps TRBD1 or TRBD2 (5 bases each). This CDR3 comprises 13 residues. V lost 3 bases, J lost 13 bases, and 17 bases lay in between. Germline lookup yields CDR1 SGHDT and CDR2 YYEEEE. The CDR3 region is CASSSYPGQPQFF. DNA for the CDR3: TGTGCCAGCAGCTCATATCCGGGGCAGCCACAGTTCTTC.

The chain has TRBV10-2 and TRBJ1-5; D gene unclear. CDR1 and CDR2 (germline): WSHSY, SAAADI. The CDR3 covers 17 residues. Trimming took off 0 bases at V and 2 bases at J, with 14 bases between the two ends. The CDR3 region has the DNA TGCGCCAGCAGTGAGTCGTTGGCACGTCGTGGCAATCAGCCCCAGCATTTT. Its protein is CASSESLARRGNQPQHF.

There are a few counts of this clonotype. The chain couples TRBV3-1 to TRBJ2-1; TRBD2 agrees at 8 bases. Germline assignment: CDR1 LGHDT and CDR2 YNNKEL (reference sequence). CDR3 length equals 15 residues. The trim removed 2 bases at V and 3 bases at J, leaving 3 bases unmatched. CDR3 protein: CASSQTSGHYNEQFF. CDR3 DNA sequence: TGTGCCAGCAGCCAAACTAGCGGTCACTACAATGAGCAGTTCTTC.

J is TRBJ2-6 and V is TRBV12-3 or TRBV12-4, with 12 bases matching TRBD1. V shed 4 bases and J 1 base; nucleotides not matched to a gene: 14. The CDR3 covers 21 residues. CDR3 protein: CASSYSRDRGQVLSGANVLTF. The DNA for the CDR3 is TGTGCCAGCAGTTATAGCCGGGACAGGGGGCAAGTATTGTCTGGGGCCAACGTCCTGACTTTC.

The chain couples TRBV6-2 or TRBV6-3 to TRBJ2-1; 14 positions match TRBD2. Trimming at V came to 2 bases and at J to 15 bases, leaving 3 bases not matched to a gene. This CDR3 comprises 13 residues. CDR1 is MNHEY, CDR2 SVGEGT, per germline. The CDR3 bases are TGTGCCAGCAGTTACCCGGGACTAGCGGGAGCGTTCTTC. This translates into CASSYPGLAGAFF.

The V gene is TRBV5-1, the J gene TRBJ2-6; D not certain. This CDR3 is 19 amino acids long. Germline lookup yields CDR1 SGHRS and CDR2 YFSETQ. V dropped 0 bases and J dropped 4 bases, with 20 bases sitting between them. The CDR3 DNA reads as TGCGCCAGCAGCTTGGTAGTTGCGCCCTCATTTATAGGGGCCAACGTCCTGACTTTC. As protein: CASSLVVAPSFIGANVLTF.

This clonotype was seen ten or more times. The chain joins TRBV6-1 to TRBJ2-3; the match to TRBD2 covers 12 bases. The CDR3 is 17 residues long. The trim removed 6 bases at V and 1 base at J, leaving 8 bases unmatched. Germline V gives CDR1 MNHNS, CDR2 SASEGT. In DNA form, the CDR3 reads TGTGCCAGCAGGAGATCACTAGCGGGAGGAGGCACAGATACGCAGTATTTT. Translation gives CASRRSLAGGGTDTQYF.

The chain carries TRBV27 and TRBJ2-3, with 13 positions matching TRBD2. The length of the CDR3 is 20 residues. Germline loops: CDR1 MNHEY, CDR2 SMNVEV (reference sequence). V trimming: 6 bases; J trimming: 0 bases; junction bases outside the gene matches: 15. The CDR3 spells CASRARSGTSGTPSTDTQYF. CDR3 sequence (DNA): TGTGCCAGCAGGGCCAGGAGCGGGACTAGCGGGACCCCTAGCACAGATACGCAGTATTTT.

J is TRBJ2-3 and V is TRBV15; maybe TRBD2 (5 bases). The CDR3 has 13 amino acids. Germline assignment: CDR1 LNHNV and CDR2 YYDKDF (reference sequence). V was pared by 0 bases and J by 6 bases, with 7 bases between. The CDR3 DNA follows: TGTGCCACCAGCAGAGACAGGAGGGATACGCAGTATTTT. Its protein is CATSRDRRDTQYF.

V is TRBV6-1 and J is TRBJ2-1; TRBD1 matches 11 bases. The V gene's germline CDR1 is MNHNS and CDR2 SASEGT. This CDR3 comprises 18 residues. Trimming removed 6 bases from V and 7 bases from J; junction bases left unmatched: 17. The CDR3 bases are TGTGCCAGCAGAAAACGTTATCTCAGCGGACAGGGGGCAAATGAGCAGTTCTTC. It yields the protein CASRKRYLSGQGANEQFF.

In its sample, this clonotype was seen a few times. The chain joins TRBV11-2 to TRBJ1-5; the D is unclear. The CDR3 spans 14 residues. Trimming removed 0 bases at V and 5 bases at J, with 8 bases between. Germline V gene lookup returns CDR1 SGHAT and CDR2 FQNNGV. The CDR3 DNA reads TGTGCCAGCAGCTTAGAACCCGTTGATCAGCCCCAGCATTTT. Amino acids: CASSLEPVDQPQHF. The full variable domain, its missing parts supplied by reference TRBV11-2 and TRBJ1-5, is EAGVAQSPRYKIIEKRQSVAFWCNPISGHATLYWYQQILGQGPKLLIQFQNNGVVDDSQLPKDRFSAERLKGVDSTLKIQPAKLEDSAVYLCASSLEPVDQPQHFGDGTRLSIL.

This clonotype was found many times. This chain uses TRBV4-3 with TRBJ2-3; the match to TRBD2 covers 11 bases. V lost 1 base to trimming and J lost 6 bases; unmatched junction nucleotides: 6. CDR3 length equals 16 residues. CDR1 is LGHNA and CDR2 is YSLEER in the germline V gene. The CDR3 sequence is CASSQGSSGGADTQYF. DNA of the CDR3: TGCGCCAGCAGCCAAGGCAGTAGCGGGGGGGCCGATACGCAGTATTTT.

The table lists this clonotype with a few counts. V is TRBV12-3 or TRBV12-4 and J is TRBJ2-2; 13 positions match TRBD2. The CDR3 spans 13 residues. Trimming at V came to 11 bases and at J to 6 bases, leaving 3 bases not matched to a gene. The CDR3 DNA reads TGTGCCGGAGGACTAGCGGGGGCCGGGGAGCTGTTTTTT. It specifies CAGGLAGAGELFF.

J is TRBJ1-4 and V is TRBV20-1, with D maybe TRBD1 (5 bases). Looked up from germline, CDR1 is DFQATT and CDR2 is SNEGSKA (reference sequence). The CDR3 length is 12 residues. V shed 6 bases and J shed 7 bases, with 12 bases lying between them. The CDR3: CSAPIRGEKLFF. The DNA for the CDR3 is TGCAGTGCGCCGATTAGGGGTGAAAAACTGTTTTTT.

V and J are TRBV10-3 and TRBJ2-2; no clear D. Trimming left V 5 bases short and J 2 bases short, with 12 bases between. CDR1 ENHRY and CDR2 SYGVKD come from the germline V gene. The length of the CDR3 is 15 residues. The DNA for the CDR3 is TGTGCCATCAGTTCGGACCCTGTCAACACCGGGGAGCTGTTTTTT. It is translated as CAISSDPVNTGELFF.

The sample holds a few counts of this clonotype. The rearrangement uses TRBV15 and TRBJ1-5; the D is unclear. Germline assignment: CDR1 LNHNV and CDR2 YYDKDF (reference sequence). V dropped 4 bases and J dropped 2 bases, with 12 bases sitting between them. The length of the CDR3 is 15 residues. CDR3 nucleotide sequence: TGTGCCACCAGCACACCCCCAACGGGCAATCAGCCCCAGCATTTT. Amino acids: CATSTPPTGNQPQHF.

The V and J genes are TRBV6-2 or TRBV6-3 and TRBJ2-1; D gene uncertain. The CDR3 spans 16 residues. V was pared by 6 bases and J by 2 bases, with 17 bases between. Germline V lookup: CDR1 MNHEY, CDR2 SVGEGT. DNA of the CDR3: TGTGCCAGCAGCCCGGATTTCATTGGCGCCTACAATGAGCAGTTCTTC. Protein sequence: CASSPDFIGAYNEQFF.

Only a few counts were recorded for this clonotype. The chain uses TRBV7-8 and TRBJ2-1; 9 bases align to TRBD1. The ends lost 4 bases at V and 6 bases at J; junction bases unmatched: 10. The length of the CDR3 is 16 residues. CDR1 SGHVS and CDR2 FQNEAQ come from the germline V gene. The CDR3 reads CASSSVTGTGRNEQFF. In DNA, the CDR3 is TGTGCCAGCAGCTCCGTGACCGGGACAGGGCGCAATGAGCAGTTCTTC.

A few counts support this clonotype. This chain joins TRBV7-2 and TRBJ1-5, with D perhaps matching TRBD1 (6 bases). V was trimmed by 5 bases and J by 0 bases, leaving 11 bases between them. This CDR3 comprises 15 residues. Germline-derived CDR1 and CDR2 are SGHTA and FQGNSA. CDR3 nucleotide sequence: TGTGCCAGCAGCCCCTTGGACAGTAGCAATCAGCCCCAGCATTTT. It encodes CASSPLDSSNQPQHF. The variable domain in full, completed from reference TRBV7-2 and TRBJ1-5, reads GAGVSQSPSNKVTEKGKDVELRCDPISGHTALYWYRQSLGQGLEFLIYFQGNSAPDKSGLPSDRFSAERTGGSVSTLTIQRTQQEDSAVYLCASSPLDSSNQPQHFGDGTRLSIL.

The chain couples TRBV24-1 to TRBJ2-7, with a weak D call TRBD1 (6 bases). The length of the CDR3 is 13 residues. Per the germline V gene, CDR1 is KGHDR and CDR2 is SFDVKD. Deletions cut 3 bases from V and 5 bases from J, with 10 bases between. This CDR3 reads CATSDDNRDEQYF. CDR3 nucleotide sequence: TGTGCCACCAGTGATGACAACAGGGACGAGCAGTACTTC.

This clonotype was seen only a few times. The CDR3 here is CASSQAGPPGETQYF. The CDR3 bases are TGTGCCAGCAGCCAAGCCGGACCCCCGGGGGAGACCCAGTACTTC. This chain uses TRBV3-1 with TRBJ2-5; weak D call: TRBD2 (5 bases). Looked up from germline, CDR1 is LGHDT and CDR2 is YNNKEL (reference sequence). The germline V and J ends were trimmed by 1 base and 5 bases, with 14 bases remaining between them. The CDR3 has 15 amino acids.

The rearrangement joins TRBV10-2 to TRBJ2-3; a possible D gene is TRBD1 (6 bases). V gave up 7 bases and J gave up 0 bases, with 11 bases separating them. Germline V gene lookup returns CDR1 WSHSY and CDR2 SAAADI. This CDR3 contains 14 residues. CDR3 sequence (DNA): TGCGCCAGCATGTGGACAGCTAGCACAGATACGCAGTATTTT. Protein: CASMWTASTDTQYF.

This clonotype was detected ten times or more. This sequence joins TRBV19 and TRBJ2-7, with D perhaps TRBD1 (5 bases). CDR3 length: 14 amino acids. Germline-derived CDR1 and CDR2 are LNHDA and SQIVND (reference sequence). V was trimmed by 9 bases and J by 0 bases, leaving 15 bases between them. The CDR3 DNA reads TGTGCCAGCAAAAGGGGCCCTAGCTCCTACGAGCAGTACTTC. This encodes CASKRGPSSYEQYF.

This clonotype has more than one count but fewer than ten. The CDR3 loop is CASSRVGTETGELFF. In DNA, the CDR3 is TGTGCCAGCAGCCGAGTAGGGACGGAGACCGGGGAGCTGTTTTTT. The chain links TRBV14 to TRBJ2-2; tentatively, D is TRBD1 or TRBD2 (5 bases each). This CDR3 has 15 residues. Trimming took 4 bases from V and 5 from J, leaving 14 bases between them. Germline V gene sequence: CDR1 SGHDN, CDR2 FVKESK. Complete variable domain (other parts from reference TRBV14 and TRBJ2-2): EAGVTQFPSHSVIEKGQTVTLRCDPISGHDNLYWYRRVMGKEIKFLLHFVKESKQDESGMPNNRFLAERTGGTYSTLKVQPAELEDSGVYFCASSRVGTETGELFFGEGSRLTVL.